These T cell receptor beta chains were read from a single sample in a study of shared T cell receptors in the human thymus. TCRdb's copy holds only in-frame clones and misses some; the assay was immunoSEQ multiplex PCR. This sample has hundreds of thousands of clones, with approximately 90% found just once. These records were also assigned to another study, of human thymus T cells.

The sequencing input was thymocytes. The receptors were sampled from a boy younger than two with a congenital heart defect. Both conserved end residues are part of each CDR3. The D gene is left open where the match is weak. Some rows have no size entry. The others give once, few or many, or a class for an expanded clone.

d_call j_call clone_size v_call cdr3_nt cdr3_aa
- TRBJ2-7 - TRBV28 TGTGCCAGCAGGTGGCAGGGCTCCTACGAGCAGTACTTC CASRWQGSYEQYF
TRBD2 TRBJ2-4 few TRBV6-1 TGTGCCAGCAGTGAGCTGGCGGGAGGGCCGGACATTCAGTACTTC CASSELAGGPDIQYF
TRBD2 TRBJ2-3 - TRBV11-2 TGTGCCAGCAGCTCCCGGGGGCCTAGCGGGTTTCAAGATACGCAGTATTTT CASSSRGPSGFQDTQYF
TRBD1 TRBJ1-2 - TRBV28 TGTGCCATCACAGGGGAGGTGGGGCACTATGGCTACACCTTC CAITGEVGHYGYTF
- TRBJ2-3 once TRBV7-2 TGTGCCAGCAGCTTAGGGCACAGAGGGGATACGCAGTATTTT CASSLGHRGDTQYF
- TRBJ2-2 - TRBV13 TGTGCCAGCAGCTTACAGGCGTCGACCGGGGAGCTGTTTTTT CASSLQASTGELFF
TRBD2 TRBJ2-1 - TRBV28 TGTGCCAGCAGTTTTGGGACTAGCGGACCCGGCGACAATGAGCAGTTCTTC CASSFGTSGPGDNEQFF
TRBD1 TRBJ1-3 - TRBV5-8 TGTGCCAGCAGCTTGACAGGGGAATTTGCAAACACCATATATTTT CASSLTGEFANTIYF
TRBD1 TRBJ2-2 - TRBV4-3 TGCGCCAGCAGCCCCGCCCGAGACAGGGAAGGCACCGGGGAGCTGTTTTTT CASSPARDREGTGELFF
TRBD1 TRBJ2-5 - TRBV6-1 TGTGCCAGCTCGGACAGGGAGGTCATGCAAGAGACCCAGTACTTC CASSDREVMQETQYF
TRBD1 TRBJ2-3 - TRBV7-6 TGTGCCAGCAGCATAGACGGGACAGGGAACCCAGATACGCAGTATTTT CASSIDGTGNPDTQYF
- TRBJ2-3 - TRBV5-8 TGTGCCAGCAGCCAAGACAGGCTTCGCACAGATACGCAGTATTTT CASSQDRLRTDTQYF
- TRBJ1-1 - TRBV29-1 TGCAGCGCATCCTCCCCCCAGGGTCGGTACACTGAAGCTTTCTTT CSASSPQGRYTEAFF
TRBD1 TRBJ2-4 - TRBV28 TGTGCCAGCAGTTCCACCGGGGACAGGGGGCAGTACTTC CASSSTGDRGQYF
- TRBJ2-3 - TRBV7-2 TGTGCCAGCAGCCAGAAGAGGGACACTCAGTATTTT CASSQKRDTQYF
- TRBJ1-2 - TRBV6-5 TGTGCCAGCAGTTACCACGGGGGTAGGGTGAACTATGGCTACACCTTC CASSYHGGRVNYGYTF
TRBD1 TRBJ2-7 - TRBV6-1 TGTGCCAGCAGTGAAGCACGGGACAGGAGCTCCTACGAGCAGTACTTC CASSEARDRSSYEQYF
TRBD1 TRBJ2-7 - TRBV6-6 TGTGCCAGCAGTTACCGGACAGGGAGCTCCTACGAGCAGTACTTC CASSYRTGSSYEQYF
TRBD2 TRBJ2-7 - TRBV27 TGTGCCAGCACCACCCGGGGTAGCGGGACCCGCTCCTACGAGCAGTACTTC CASTTRGSGTRSYEQYF
- TRBJ2-1 - TRBV9 TGTGCCAGCAGCGTAGGACTACCGAAATACAATGAGCAGTTCTTC CASSVGLPKYNEQFF
TRBD2 TRBJ2-7 - TRBV29-1 TGCAGCGTTAGTTGGACTAGCGGTCTGTTCGAGCAGTACTTC CSVSWTSGLFEQYF
TRBD2 TRBJ2-1 - TRBV7-6 TGTGCCAGCAGCTTAGCGGCGGGAGAGTGGGATGAGCAGTTCTTC CASSLAAGEWDEQFF
- TRBJ2-1 - TRBV30 TGTGCCTGGAGTGCCCTAGTAGTAGACAATGAGCAGTTCTTC CAWSALVVDNEQFF
TRBD1 TRBJ1-1 once TRBV27 TGTGCCAGCAGCCCTCCGCGCGGACAGGGACCTATAACCTCTATGAACACTGAAGCTTTCTTT CASSPPRGQGPITSMNTEAFF
- TRBJ2-7 - TRBV5-4 TGTGCCAGCAGCCCAGGATGGGTCACCTACGAGCAGTACTTC CASSPGWVTYEQYF